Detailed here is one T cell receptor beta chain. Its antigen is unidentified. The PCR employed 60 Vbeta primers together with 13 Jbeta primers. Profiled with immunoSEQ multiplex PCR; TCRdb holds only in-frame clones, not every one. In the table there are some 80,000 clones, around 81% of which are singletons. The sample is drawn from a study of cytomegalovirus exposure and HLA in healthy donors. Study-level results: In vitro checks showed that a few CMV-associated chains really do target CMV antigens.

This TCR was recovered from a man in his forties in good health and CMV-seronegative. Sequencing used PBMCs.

Here the CDR3 DNA reads TGTGCCAGCTCACCTTTGACAGGGGAACCCTTGAACACTGAAGCTTTCTTT. Translating it yields CASSPLTGEPLNTEAFF. This rearrangement joins TRBV18 to TRBJ1-1; 8 bases fit TRBD1. The CDR3 runs 17 residues. Germline V CDR1 and CDR2: KGHSH, LQKENI. V lost 3 bases to trimming and J lost 0 bases; unmatched junction nucleotides: 9.